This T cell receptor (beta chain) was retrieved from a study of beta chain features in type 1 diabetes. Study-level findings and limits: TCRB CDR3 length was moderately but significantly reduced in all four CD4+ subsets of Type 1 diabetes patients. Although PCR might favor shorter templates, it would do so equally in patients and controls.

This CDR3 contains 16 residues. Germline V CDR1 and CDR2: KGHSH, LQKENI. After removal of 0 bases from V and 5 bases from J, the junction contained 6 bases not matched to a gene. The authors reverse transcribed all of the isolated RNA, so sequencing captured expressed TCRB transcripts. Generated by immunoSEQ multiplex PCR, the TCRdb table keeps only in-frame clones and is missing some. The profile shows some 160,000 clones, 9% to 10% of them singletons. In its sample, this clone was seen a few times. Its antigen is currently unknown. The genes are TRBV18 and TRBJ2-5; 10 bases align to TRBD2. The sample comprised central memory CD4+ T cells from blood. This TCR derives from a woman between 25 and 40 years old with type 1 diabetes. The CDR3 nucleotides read TGTGCCAGCTCACCACCAGCGGGAGGGCCCGGGGAGACCCAGTACTTC. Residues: CASSPPAGGPGETQYF. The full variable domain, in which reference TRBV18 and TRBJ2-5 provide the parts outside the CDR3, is NAGVMQNPRHLVRRRGQEARLRCSPMKGHSHVYWYRQLPEEGLKFMVYLQKENIIDESGMPKERFSAEFPKEGPSILRIQQVVRGDSAAYFCASSPPAGGPGETQYFGPGTRLLVL.